The 20 T cell receptor beta chains reported below all come from one sample, sequenced in a study of blood T cells in healthy people across ages (dated by TCRdb to between 2015 and 2016). To prepare the library, 5' RACE was applied. A second roughly 7 to 12 cycle PCR used a sample-barcoded 5' primer and a J-beta primer mix. TCRdb reprocessed the public reads (quality trimming at Q25 with fastp, clone calling with MiXCR) and kept in-frame beta chains. Rows matching on CDR3 protein sequence are summarized as one entry with the most common DNA and genes. The sample table shows some 1,800,000 distinct CDR3 sequences, and 35% to 50% are seen once. The leading ten clones occupy 20% to 25% of the sample. The sequenced sample consisted of blood. The receptors come from a human donor in good health.

The chain carries TRBV7-9 and TRBJ2-2, with 10 bases identical to TRBD2. CDR1 SEHNR and CDR2 FQNEAQ come from the germline V gene (reference sequence). The CDR3 spans 14 residues. The J segment lost 4 bases and the V segment lost 8 bases, leaving 4 bases of the junction unmatched. The CDR3 DNA reads TGTGCCAGCCTAGCGGGGGCGAGCACCGGGGAGCTGTTTTTT. This translates into CASLAGASTGELFF.

This chain joins TRBV7-2 and TRBJ1-2; D gene ambiguous. Germline CDR1 is SGHTA and CDR2 is FQGNSA. The CDR3 sequence is 14 residues long. Deletions cut 4 bases from V and 4 bases from J, with 13 bases between. CDR3 region: CASSSGVVGYGYTF. The CDR3 coding sequence is TGTGCCAGCAGCTCCGGGGTGGTTGGCTATGGCTACACCTTC.

The chain couples TRBV10-3 to TRBJ2-5; D gene ambiguous. This CDR3 region has 13 residues. Germline assignment: CDR1 ENHRY and CDR2 SYGVKD. Trimming removed 8 bases from V and 2 bases from J, with 12 bases in between. Here the CDR3 DNA reads TGTGCCATCGGAGAGTCCGGGCAAGAGACCCAGTACTTC. This translates into CAIGESGQETQYF.

This clonotype occurred a few times. The CDR3 spells CASSSPTSGGANEQFF. The CDR3 bases are TGTGCCAGCAGTTCCCCAACTAGCGGGGGGGCCAATGAGCAGTTCTTC. The chain employs TRBV6-2 or TRBV6-3 and TRBJ2-1; 13 nucleotides agree with TRBD2. Germline values: CDR1 MNHEY, CDR2 SVGEGT. This CDR3 spans 16 amino acids. The V gene end was trimmed by 4 bases and the J gene end by 6 bases; junction bases not matched to a gene: 6.

The chain combines TRBV21-1 with TRBJ1-1. TRBV21-1 constitutes a pseudogene. The CDR3 covers 15 residues. The CDR3: CASSKVLHRNTEAFF. CDR3 coding DNA: TGTGCCAGCAGCAAAGTACTTCATAGGAACACTGAGGCTTTCTTT.

The genes are TRBV4-2 and TRBJ1-2, with TRBD1 as a possible D gene (5 bases). This CDR3 region has 14 residues. Germline CDR1 reads LGHNA; CDR2 reads YNFKEQ. V lost 0 bases and J lost 8, with 13 bases in between. CDR3 in DNA: TGTGCCAGCAGCCAAGAGGGTGAGCCAGGGGGCTACACCTTC. Translated: CASSQEGEPGGYTF.

The V call is TRBV29-1, the J call TRBJ2-5; either TRBD1 or TRBD2 may supply D (5 bases each). The CDR3 is 12 residues long. Trimming removed 2 bases at V and 13 bases at J, with 17 bases between. CDR1 is SQVTM, CDR2 ANQGSEA, per germline. CDR3 sequence (DNA): TGCAGCGTTGAACTTTTATCGGGACCGTCGTACTTC. Translating it yields CSVELLSGPSYF. The entire variable domain, with the rest obtained from reference TRBV29-1 and TRBJ2-5, is as follows: SAVISQKPSRDICQRGTSLTIQCQVDSQVTMMFWYRQQPGQSLTLIATANQGSEATYESGFVIDKFPISRPNLTFSTLTVSNMSPEDSSIYLCSVELLSGPSYFGPGTRLLVL.

The V call is TRBV5-1, the J call TRBJ2-4, with D unclear. CDR3 length equals 15 residues. The V gene lost 4 bases and the J gene lost 6 bases, with 17 bases spanning the gap. Looked up from germline, CDR1 is SGHRS and CDR2 is YFSETQ. The CDR3 sequence is CASSPDGFYLNIQYF. CDR3 nucleotides: TGCGCCAGCAGCCCGGACGGCTTCTACCTAAACATTCAGTACTTC.

Of note for this clonotype: The conserved final phenylalanine or tryptophan is absent from the CDR3, which likely points to a read error. V and J are TRBV7-2 and TRBJ1-4; no clear D. Germline V gene data show CDR1 as SGHTA and CDR2 as FQGNSA. Trimming shortened V by 5 bases and J by 2 bases, and 6 bases separated the two germline ends. The CDR3 sequence is 13 residues long. CDR3 nucleotide sequence: TGTGCCAGCAGCAGGGTGACTAATGAAAAACTGTTTTGT. Translation: CASSRVTNEKLFC.

V usage is TRBV29-1 and J usage is TRBJ2-7; 9 bases match TRBD2. The CDR3 spans 13 residues. V lost 4 bases to trimming and J lost 5 bases; unmatched junction nucleotides: 6. CDR1 and CDR2 (germline): SQVTM, ANQGSEA. CDR3 region: CSVAASGRNEQYF. In DNA form, the CDR3 reads TGCAGCGTTGCGGCAAGCGGGAGGAACGAGCAGTACTTC.

This clonotype was observed once. The V gene is TRBV7-2, the J gene TRBJ1-2; 7 bases are shared with TRBD1. V dropped 5 bases and J dropped 10; count of bases not matched to a gene: 13. Germline loops: CDR1 SGHTA, CDR2 FQGNSA. There are 14 residues in the CDR3. The CDR3 nucleotides read TGTGCCAGCAGCCCCCAGACAGGGTCGGCCATCTACACCTTC. This translates into CASSPQTGSAIYTF.

V usage is TRBV15 and J usage is TRBJ2-3; 12 bases agree with TRBD2. The CDR3 consists of 19 residues. Germline V lookup: CDR1 LNHNV, CDR2 YYDKDF (reference sequence). V lost 3 bases, J lost 4 bases, and 14 bases stayed unmatched. CDR3 sequence (DNA): TGTGCCACCAGCAGGCTCCTAGCGGGGGGGCGAAGGTGGGCAGATACGCAGTATTTT. Translation gives CATSRLLAGGRRWADTQYF. Complete variable domain (other parts from reference TRBV15 and TRBJ2-3): DAMVIQNPRYQVTQFGKPVTLSCSQTLNHNVMYWYQQKSSQAPKLLFHYYDKDFNNEADTPDNFQSRRPNTSFCFLDIRSPGLGDTAMYLCATSRLLAGGRRWADTQYFGPGTRLTVL.

Only a few counts were recorded for this clonotype. The V gene is TRBV2, the J gene TRBJ2-7; D might be TRBD2 (6 bases). Germline V gene data show CDR1 as SNHLY and CDR2 as FYNNEI. The CDR3 length is 15 residues. V was cut by 3 bases and J by 5 bases, with 17 bases left in between. The DNA for the CDR3 is TGTGCCAGCAGTGAGGGAGGAGATCAGGCGCACGAGCAGTACTTC. Translation: CASSEGGDQAHEQYF.

In this sample, this clonotype turned up a few times. This CDR3 reads CASRRTAGITDTQYF. The CDR3 DNA reads TGTGCCAGCAGGCGGACGGCGGGAATCACAGATACGCAGTATTTT. The chain carries TRBV12-3 or TRBV12-4 and TRBJ2-3, with TRBD2 as a possible D gene (6 bases). V gave up 6 bases and J gave up 2 bases, with 15 bases separating them. The CDR3 is 15 amino acids.

The chain carries TRBV7-3 and TRBJ2-3; TRBD1 is a possible D gene (5 bases). CDR3 length equals 14 residues. Germline V gene sequence: CDR1 SGHTA, CDR2 FQGTGA. V dropped 4 bases and J dropped 3 bases, with 11 bases sitting between them. The CDR3 sequence: CASSWGRATDTQYF. CDR3 in DNA: TGTGCCAGCAGCTGGGGCAGGGCTACAGATACGCAGTATTTT.

This clonotype has only a few counts. J is TRBJ2-1 and V is TRBV10-3; 9 positions match TRBD1. The V gene end was trimmed by 3 bases and the J gene end by 13 bases; junction bases not matched to a gene: 10. The V gene's germline CDR1 is ENHRY and CDR2 SYGVKD. The length of the CDR3 is 14 residues. CDR3 sequence: CAISDPTGGETQFF. The CDR3 DNA is TGTGCCATCAGTGACCCGACAGGGGGAGAGACCCAGTTCTTC.

This clonotype appeared a few times. The chain links TRBV7-8 to TRBJ1-1; D unclear. Looked up from germline, CDR1 is SGHVS and CDR2 is FQNEAQ. V lost 3 bases and J 7 bases, leaving 9 bases between the germline ends. The CDR3 spans 12 residues. The CDR3 DNA is TGTGCCAGCAGCTTGGGGTACAATGAAGCTTTCTTT. Translating it yields CASSLGYNEAFF.

The chain links TRBV6-2 or TRBV6-3 to TRBJ2-3; no firm D call. Germline CDR1 MNHEY, CDR2 SVGEGT. The CDR3 sequence is 13 residues long. V lost 0 bases, J lost 8 bases, and 9 bases lay in between. The CDR3 sequence is CASSYSRTGTQYF. As DNA, the CDR3 is TGTGCCAGCAGTTACTCCCGGACCGGTACGCAGTATTTT.

This chain connects TRBV7-2 to TRBJ1-2; possible D gene TRBD1, 6 bases. Trimming pared 7 bases from V and 8 bases from J, leaving 32 bases between. Per germline, CDR1 SGHTA and CDR2 FQGNSA. The CDR3 is 18 amino acids. Written as DNA, the CDR3 is TGTGCCAGCACCGGGGGATTGGGGGGCGTTTATTACGGCGGGGGCTACACCTTC. Its protein product is CASTGGLGGVYYGGGYTF. Full variable domain (rest looked up from reference TRBV7-2 and TRBJ1-2): GAGVSQSPSNKVTEKGKDVELRCDPISGHTALYWYRQSLGQGLEFLIYFQGNSAPDKSGLPSDRFSAERTGGSVSTLTIQRTQQEDSAVYLCASTGGLGGVYYGGGYTFGSGTRLTVV.

The V gene is TRBV6-6, the J gene TRBJ1-2; tentative D call: TRBD1 (5 bases). The length of the CDR3 is 14 residues. Germline V gives CDR1 MNHNY, CDR2 SVGAGI (reference sequence). V lost 6 bases and J 4 bases, leaving 15 bases between the germline ends. The CDR3 sequence: CASRLSGIPYGYTF. The CDR3 bases are TGTGCCAGCAGGCTATCAGGGATCCCCTATGGCTACACCTTC.